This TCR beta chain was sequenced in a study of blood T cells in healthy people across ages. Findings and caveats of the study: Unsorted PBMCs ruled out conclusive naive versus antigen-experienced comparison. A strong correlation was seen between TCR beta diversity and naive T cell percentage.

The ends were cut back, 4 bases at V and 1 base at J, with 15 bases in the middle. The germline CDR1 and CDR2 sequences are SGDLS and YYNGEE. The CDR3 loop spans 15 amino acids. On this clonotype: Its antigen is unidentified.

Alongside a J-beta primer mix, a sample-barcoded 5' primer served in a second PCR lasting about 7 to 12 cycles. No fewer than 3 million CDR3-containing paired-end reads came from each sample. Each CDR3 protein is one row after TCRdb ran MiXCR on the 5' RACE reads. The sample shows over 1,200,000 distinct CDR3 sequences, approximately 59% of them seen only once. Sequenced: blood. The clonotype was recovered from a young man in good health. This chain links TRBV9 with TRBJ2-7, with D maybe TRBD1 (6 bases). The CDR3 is CASSRDDRISYEQYF. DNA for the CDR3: TGTGCCAGCAGCCGGGATGACAGGATATCCTACGAGCAGTACTTC.